This T cell receptor (beta chain) was retrieved from a study of human T cells and chemical hapten exposure. The V gene end was trimmed by 4 bases and the J gene end by 3 bases; junction bases not matched to a gene: 3. CDR1 and CDR2 from the germline V gene are MDHEN and SYDVKM. This CDR3 has 15 residues. TCRdb processed the RACE reads anew with MiXCR; each CDR3 protein has one entry. The sample shows 370,000 or so distinct CDR3 sequences, about 4.4% of them seen only once. Time point described: patch test 1, 2 weeks after DPC sensitization. The treatment denotes: therapeutic diphenylcyclopropenone sensitization with weekly scalp DPC.

The sequence was collected from a woman aged 45-59 years with alopecia areata. Some clones in this sample may be carry-over from other donors' samples. The sample here was whole blood, taken in connection with sensitization to the hapten diphenylcyclopropenone (DPC). The chain couples TRBV28 to TRBJ1-5; 10 bases line up with TRBD1. CDR3: CASSSGQGNNQPQHF. The DNA for the CDR3 is TGTGCCAGCAGTTCGGGACAGGGGAACAATCAGCCCCAGCATTTT.